This T cell receptor (beta chain) is drawn from a study of response to subunit inactivated influenza vaccine. This clonotype was detected ten times or more. TCRdb redid the calling of the RT-PCR reads with MiXCR, one entry per CDR3 protein. The table records 500,000 to 550,000 distinct CDR3 sequences, less than 25% of them present only once. The V segment lost 6 bases and the J segment 10 bases; nucleotides outside the gene matches: 12. The CDR3 loop spans 13 amino acids. Per germline, CDR1 DFQATT and CDR2 SNEGSKA (reference sequence). This sample also belongs to another study, concerning T cells expressing NK-cell markers. That report adds: Beta-chain TCR cDNA was generated via 5'RACE template switching with UMIs. It was sorted CD3+CD56+NKG2C+, CD3+CD56+NKG2C- and CD3+CD56-NKG2C+ T cells that supplied the TCR beta repertoires. Several of the experiments relied on an anti-gamma-delta TCR antibody so that only alpha-beta TCR T cells were sorted. As a fraction of CD8+ T cells, dominant NKG2C+ clonotypes reached roughly 1.0-7.5% in about six donors. Four donors showed these clonotypes also leading the CD3+CD56-NKG2C+ fraction.

The V and J genes are TRBV20-1 and TRBJ2-1, with 7 bases identical to TRBD1. The source is a man aged 50 to 59 who received an inactivated influenza vaccine. The sequences come from CD4+ T cells sorted from PBMCs, collected 12 days after vaccination. The CDR3 here is CSARTGATIEQFF. As DNA, the CDR3 is TGCAGTGCACGAACAGGGGCTACAATCGAGCAGTTCTTC.